Presented here are 15 T cell receptor beta chains from one specimen sequenced in a study of T cells in Graves' hyperthyroidism and ophthalmopathy. The source material, RNA transcripts, was used to amplify TCR beta CDR3 regions. An initial round of RT-PCR targeting the TCR CDR3 relied on the HTBI primer set. TCRdb ran MiXCR on the multiplex PCR reads and lists one entry per CDR3 protein. Here the sample spans roughly 500,000 distinct CDR3 sequences, roughly 45% being singletons. The sequenced sample was peripheral blood or thyroid tissue (not recorded which). Source of these receptors: an adult woman with Graves' disease, either hyperthyroidism or ophthalmopathy (not recorded which).

This clonotype came up a few times. CDR3: CASSHRDGTYEQYF. CDR3 sequence (DNA): TGTGCCAGCAGCCACCGCGACGGGACCTACGAGCAGTACTTC. This sequence joins TRBV7-9 and TRBJ2-7; D is perhaps TRBD2 (5 bases). From germline, CDR1 is SEHNR and CDR2 FQNEAQ (reference sequence). The CDR3 sequence is 14 residues long. V lost 5 bases and J 2 bases, leaving 13 bases between the germline ends. Using reference TRBV7-9 and TRBJ2-7 for the parts outside the CDR3, the full variable domain is DTGVSQNPRHKITKRGQNVTFRCDPISEHNRLYWYRQTLGQGPEFLTYFQNEAQLEKSRLLSDRFSAERPKGSFSTLEIQRTEQGDSAMYLCASSHRDGTYEQYFGPGTRLTVT.

The V call is TRBV11-1, the J call TRBJ1-1; D is possibly TRBD1 (5 bases). V lost 4 bases and J lost 4, with 13 bases in between. The CDR3 is 14 residues long. Germline V gene lookup returns CDR1 SGHAT and CDR2 FQDESV (reference sequence). The CDR3 loop is CASSSGQASTEAFF. CDR3 sequence (DNA): TGTGCCAGCAGCTCCGGACAAGCGAGCACTGAAGCTTTCTTT.

This clonotype was observed a few times. V is TRBV24-1 and J is TRBJ2-7, with D uncertain. Germline CDR1 is KGHDR and CDR2 is SFDVKD. Between the trimmed V and J ends, which lost 9 bases and 0 bases, there was a span of 11 bases. The CDR3 length is 13 residues. The CDR3 DNA reads as TGTGCCACCTCTAGACCGGGCTCCTACGAGCAGTACTTC. Encoded protein: CATSRPGSYEQYF.

In its sample, this clonotype was seen many times. J is TRBJ2-2 and V is TRBV7-2; 8 nucleotides line up with TRBD2. CDR3 size: 15 residues. The germline CDR1 and CDR2 sequences are SGHTA and FQGNSA. V lost 5 bases, J lost 5 bases, and 7 bases stayed unmatched. CDR3 nucleotide sequence: TGTGCCAGCAGCCCCTCGGGACTAGATACCGGGGAGCTGTTTTTT. Translating gives CASSPSGLDTGELFF. The full variable domain, completed using reference TRBV7-2 and TRBJ2-2, is GAGVSQSPSNKVTEKGKDVELRCDPISGHTALYWYRQSLGQGLEFLIYFQGNSAPDKSGLPSDRFSAERTGGSVSTLTIQRTQQEDSAVYLCASSPSGLDTGELFFGEGSRLTVL.

This clonotype occurred many times. This sequence joins TRBV7-9 and TRBJ2-2, with 9 bases aligning to TRBD1. Germline CDR1 is SEHNR and CDR2 is FQNEAQ (reference sequence). This CDR3 region has 16 residues. After removal of 3 bases from V and 4 bases from J, the junction contained 6 bases not matched to a gene. The CDR3 reads CASSFTGGRVTGELFF. For the CDR3, the DNA is TGTGCCAGCAGCTTTACAGGGGGCAGGGTCACCGGGGAGCTGTTTTTT.

The chain joins TRBV20-1 to TRBJ1-6; D is uncertain. Trimming stripped 6 bases from V and 8 bases from J, with 14 bases between. Per the germline V gene, CDR1 is DFQATT and CDR2 is SNEGSKA (reference sequence). There are 13 residues in the CDR3. CDR3 amino acids: CSAVHLGDSPLHF. The CDR3 DNA follows: TGCAGTGCCGTCCACCTCGGCGATTCACCCCTCCACTTT.

By share of the sample, this clonotype is medium-sized. DNA of the CDR3: TGCAGCGTTGGGGGGGGGAACACTGAAGCTTTCTTT. Its translation is CSVGGGNTEAFF. The chain combines TRBV29-1 with TRBJ1-1; possibly TRBD1 for D (5 bases). Looked up from germline, CDR1 is SQVTM and CDR2 is ANQGSEA. The CDR3 sequence is 12 residues long. Between the trimmed V and J ends, which lost 4 bases and 1 base, there was a span of 7 bases.

This clonotype was observed once. Mismatch with germline at one junction end may stem from a read error. This chain uses TRBV20-1 with TRBJ2-2; D not certain. Germline V lookup: CDR1 DFQATT, CDR2 SNEGSKA (reference sequence). This CDR3 has 16 amino acids. The CDR3 here is CSARPRSSMNTGELFF. CDR3 coding DNA: TGCAGTGCTAGACCGAGGTCAAGCATGAACACTGGGGAGCTGTTTTTT.

This clonotype was seen repeatedly, ten times or more. The chain combines TRBV20-1 with TRBJ1-2; D remains unclear. V was shortened by 3 bases and J by 6 bases, with 5 bases between the two germline ends. This CDR3 has 10 amino acids. Germline-derived CDR1 and CDR2 are DFQATT and SNEGSKA (reference sequence). CDR3 sequence reads: CSARADGYTF. The CDR3 DNA sequence: TGCAGTGCTAGGGCAGATGGCTACACCTTC.

This clonotype was seen repeatedly, ten times or more. The genes are TRBV15 and TRBJ2-5, with D unresolved. V lost 5 bases to trimming and J lost 2 bases, with 12 bases between them. From germline, CDR1 is LNHNV and CDR2 YYDKDF (reference sequence). This CDR3 region has 14 residues. The CDR3 DNA follows: TGTGCCACCAGCGGACCGCAGAGGCAAGAGACCCAGTACTTC. This translates into CATSGPQRQETQYF. The whole variable domain, filled in from reference TRBV15 and TRBJ2-5, reads DAMVIQNPRYQVTQFGKPVTLSCSQTLNHNVMYWYQQKSSQAPKLLFHYYDKDFNNEADTPDNFQSRRPNTSFCFLDIRSPGLGDTAMYLCATSGPQRQETQYFGPGTRLLVL.

Comment on this clonotype: Being one base from a much bigger clone, this may be a read error. The rearrangement links TRBV5-1 to TRBJ2-5; 7 bases line up with TRBD1. CDR1 and CDR2 from the germline V gene are SGHRS and YFSETQ. CDR3 size: 15 residues. CDR3 sequence reads: CASSSQPTGSQTQHF. The DNA for the CDR3 is TGCGCCAGCAGCTCTCAACCGACAGGGTCTCAGACCCAGCACTTC. The whole variable domain, filled in from reference TRBV5-1 and TRBJ2-5, reads KAGVTQTPRYLIKTRGQQVTLSCSPISGHRSVSWYQQTPGQGLQFLFEYFSETQRNKGNFPGRFSGRQFSNSRSEMNVSTLELGDSALYLCASSSQPTGSQTQHFGPGTRLLVL.

This rearrangement joins TRBV19 to TRBJ1-1; TRBD1 is a possible D gene (6 bases). This CDR3 region has 11 residues. The germline V gene has CDR1 LNHDA and CDR2 SQIVND (reference sequence). Between the trimmed V and J ends, which lost 7 bases and 6 bases, there was a span of 9 bases. CDR3 sequence (DNA): TGTGCCAGTAATAAGGGGGCTGAAGCTTTCTTT. It specifies CASNKGAEAFF. The whole variable domain, filled in from reference TRBV19 and TRBJ1-1, reads DGGITQSPKYLFRKEGQNVTLSCEQNLNHDAMYWYRQDPGQGLRLIYYSQIVNDFQKGDIAEGYSVSREKKESFPLTVTSAQKNPTAFYLCASNKGAEAFFGQGTRLTVV.

This clonotype was picked up one time. CDR3 protein: CASSLGPWKYEQYF. DNA for the CDR3: TGTGCCAGCAGCTTAGGACCATGGAAATACGAGCAGTACTTC. J is TRBJ2-7 and V is TRBV7-8, with D uncertain. The CDR3 spans 14 residues. Trimming pared 1 base from V and 4 bases from J, leaving 11 bases between. From germline, CDR1 is SGHVS and CDR2 FQNEAQ.

With respect to this clonotype: One junction end disagrees with the germline gene, perhaps due to a read error. The rearrangement uses TRBV7-9 and TRBJ2-7, with TRBD2 matching 13 bases. The length of the CDR3 is 17 residues. CDR1 SEHNR and CDR2 FQNEAQ come from the germline V gene (reference sequence). The CDR3 region has the DNA TGCGCCAGCAGCCAAGTCCTGACTAGCGGGAGGTTCTACGAGCAGTACTTC. Translation gives CASSQVLTSGRFYEQYF.

This clonotype has ten or more counts. The genes are TRBV5-1 and TRBJ1-2; D gene unclear. V dropped 2 bases and J dropped 6 bases, with 8 bases sitting between them. CDR1 is SGHRS, CDR2 YFSETQ, per germline. This CDR3 spans 12 amino acids. Written as DNA, the CDR3 is TGCGCCAGCAGCTTAGAATTTAATGGCTACACCTTC. Protein sequence: CASSLEFNGYTF.